These T cell receptor beta chains were read from a single sample in a study of T cells after yellow fever vaccination. MiXCR, run by TCRdb on the 5' RACE reads, gives a single entry per CDR3 protein. The repertoire holds about 230,000 distinct CDR3 sequences, 5.5% to 8.5% seen once, with around 1.1% in the top ten. Sequenced material: CD4+ T cells sorted from PBMCs, taken on the day of the yellow fever booster vaccination. These receptors all stem from a young man who received the YFV17D yellow fever vaccine. CDR3s include the opening cysteine and the closing phenylalanine or tryptophan. D genes are given only for firm matches. Clone size is stated in some rows and not others, as once, few, many or a class when expanded.

J: TRBJ1-2
V: TRBV7-2
size: NA
D: NA
DNA: TGTGCCAGCAGCTACATAGACACCCTTGGCTACACCTTC
CDR3: CASSYIDTLGYTF

J: TRBJ1-1
V: TRBV7-2
size: many
D: TRBD1
DNA: TGTGCCAGCAGCTTGGGGACAGATAACACTGAAGCTTTCTTT
CDR3: CASSLGTDNTEAFF

J: TRBJ2-1
V: TRBV5-1
size: many
D: NA
DNA: TGCGCCAGCAGCCCGTGGGTCGAGGGGAATGAGCAGTTCTTC
CDR3: CASSPWVEGNEQFF

J: TRBJ2-5
V: TRBV7-9
size: few
D: NA
DNA: TGTGCCAGCAGCTTGGGGGCCGCGGAGACCCAGTACTTC
CDR3: CASSLGAAETQYF

J: TRBJ1-5
V: TRBV28
size: NA
D: NA
DNA: TGTGCCAGCAGTTTACTTCAGGGAGGGCAGCCCCAGCATTTT
CDR3: CASSLLQGGQPQHF

J: TRBJ2-7
V: TRBV3-1
size: many
D: NA
DNA: TGTGCCAGCAGCCAGAATCAGGGGTCCTACGAGCAGTACTTC
CDR3: CASSQNQGSYEQYF

J: TRBJ2-3
V: TRBV3-1
size: NA
D: NA
DNA: TGTGCCAGCAGCCACCGGGGGTGGACGGATACGCAGTATTTT
CDR3: CASSHRGWTDTQYF

J: TRBJ2-7
V: TRBV7-2
size: few
D: NA
DNA: TGTGCCAGCGGCCCGGCCCGATTTCCCTCCTACGAGCAGTACTTC
CDR3: CASGPARFPSYEQYF

J: TRBJ2-2
V: TRBV5-4
size: few
D: NA
DNA: TGTGCCAGCAGCTTGGTCACCGGGCGGGTCGGGGAGCTGTTTTTT
CDR3: CASSLVTGRVGELFF

J: TRBJ1-2
V: TRBV20-1
size: few
D: TRBD1
DNA: TGCAGTGCTGGGACAGGGCAACCTACTGGCTACACCTTC
CDR3: CSAGTGQPTGYTF

J: TRBJ2-3
V: TRBV7-3
size: many
D: NA
DNA: TGTGCCAGCAGCACGGGCAACACAGATACGCAGTATTTT
CDR3: CASSTGNTDTQYF

J: TRBJ2-5
V: TRBV10-3
size: many
D: NA
DNA: TGTGCCATCAGTGAGATGGGGGGTAGGGAGACCCAGTACTTC
CDR3: CAISEMGGRETQYF

J: TRBJ2-3
V: TRBV5-1
size: many
D: NA
DNA: TGCGCCAGCAGCCCCGAGTTTGATACGCAGTATTTT
CDR3: CASSPEFDTQYF

J: TRBJ2-5
V: TRBV20-1
size: many
D: TRBD2
DNA: TGCAGTGCTGCGTCGGGGGGGCTCGGGGAGACCCAGTACTTC
CDR3: CSAASGGLGETQYF

J: TRBJ2-7
V: TRBV23-1
size: few
D: NA
DNA: TGCGCCAGCAGTCAATCCCCCGCCATGGGGGTTCGCTCCTACGAGCAGTACTTC
CDR3: CASSQSPAMGVRSYEQYF

J: TRBJ1-4
V: TRBV6-1
size: NA
D: NA
DNA: TGTGCCACTAGACCGGGACAAGGGTGGGAAAAACTGTTTTTT
CDR3: CATRPGQGWEKLFF

J: TRBJ1-1
V: TRBV20-1
size: many
D: NA
DNA: TGCAGTGCTAGGACTGGGGGCACTGAAGCTTTCTTT
CDR3: CSARTGGTEAFF

J: TRBJ2-6
V: TRBV20-1
size: few
D: NA
DNA: TGCAGTGCTAGGAGTCCCGGTCTATTCGGGGCCAACGTCCTGACTTTC
CDR3: CSARSPGLFGANVLTF

J: TRBJ1-5
V: TRBV12-3/TRBV12-4
size: NA
D: NA
DNA: TGTGCCAGCAGCCTATACAGGACAGACTTGCATTTT
CDR3: CASSLYRTDLHF

J: TRBJ1-4
V: TRBV20-1
size: few
D: TRBD1
DNA: TGCAGTGCTTATACCGGGACAGGGAATGAAAAACTGTTTTTT
CDR3: CSAYTGTGNEKLFF

J: TRBJ2-5
V: TRBV20-1
size: few
D: NA
DNA: TGCAGTGCTATGTCTCTTAGCCAAGAGACCCAGTACTTC
CDR3: CSAMSLSQETQYF

J: TRBJ2-7
V: TRBV7-9
size: few
D: NA
DNA: TGTGCCAGCAGCGCCTGGGACGAGCAGTACTTC
CDR3: CASSAWDEQYF

J: TRBJ2-1
V: TRBV29-1
size: few
D: TRBD2
DNA: TGCAGCGTTCCACCTGGGGCTAGCGGGAGTCTTCGCAATGAGCAGTTCTTC
CDR3: CSVPPGASGSLRNEQFF

J: TRBJ2-3
V: TRBV7-9
size: many
D: TRBD2
DNA: TGTGCCAGCAGCACTCCTAGCGGGAGGAGCACAGATACGCAGTATTTT
CDR3: CASSTPSGRSTDTQYF

J: TRBJ2-5
V: TRBV7-2
size: many
D: TRBD2
DNA: TGTGCCAGCAGCTCCGGGACTAGCGGGGGGGAGACCCAGTACTTC
CDR3: CASSSGTSGGETQYF

J: TRBJ2-3
V: TRBV27
size: NA
D: NA
DNA: TGTGCCAGCAGTCTACTCTCATTAAGCACAGATACGCAGTATTTT
CDR3: CASSLLSLSTDTQYF

J: TRBJ2-7
V: TRBV10-3
size: few
D: NA
DNA: TGTGCCATCAGTGAGCCCCCGGGGAGCTCCTACGAGCAGTACTTC
CDR3: CAISEPPGSSYEQYF

J: TRBJ2-2
V: TRBV3-1
size: many
D: NA
DNA: TGTGCCAGCGCCCCAGCGAAGGCCGGGGAGCTGTTTTTT
CDR3: CASAPAKAGELFF

J: TRBJ2-2
V: TRBV7-2
size: many
D: NA
DNA: TGTGCCAGCAGCTTGAGTGGGGTTGTAACCGGGGAGCTGTTTTTT
CDR3: CASSLSGVVTGELFF

J: TRBJ2-7
V: TRBV25-1
size: NA
D: NA
DNA: TGTGCCAGCAGTGAATTTTTACCAGTCTTGAAGCAGTACTTC
CDR3: CASSEFLPVLKQYF